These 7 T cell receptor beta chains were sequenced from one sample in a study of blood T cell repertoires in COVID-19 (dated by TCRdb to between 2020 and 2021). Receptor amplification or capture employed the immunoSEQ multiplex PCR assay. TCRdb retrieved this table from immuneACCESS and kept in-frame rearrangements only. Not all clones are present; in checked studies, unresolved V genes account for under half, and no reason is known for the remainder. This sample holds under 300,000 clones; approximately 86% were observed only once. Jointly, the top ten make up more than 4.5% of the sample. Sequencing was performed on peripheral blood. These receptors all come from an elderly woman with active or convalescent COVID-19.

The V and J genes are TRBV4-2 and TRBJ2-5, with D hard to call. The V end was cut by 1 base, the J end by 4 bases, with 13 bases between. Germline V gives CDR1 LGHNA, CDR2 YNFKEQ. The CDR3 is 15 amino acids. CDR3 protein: CASSQGVSPIETQYF. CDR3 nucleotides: TGTGCCAGCAGCCAAGGAGTATCCCCAATAGAGACCCAGTACTTC.

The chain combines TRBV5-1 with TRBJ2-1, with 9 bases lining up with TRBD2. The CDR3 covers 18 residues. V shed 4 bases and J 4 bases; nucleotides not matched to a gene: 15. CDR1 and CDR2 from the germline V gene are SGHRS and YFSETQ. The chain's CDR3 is CASSRQTSAGGLYNEQFF. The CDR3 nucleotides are TGCGCCAGCAGCCGCCAGACCTCAGCGGGGGGCCTATACAATGAGCAGTTCTTC.

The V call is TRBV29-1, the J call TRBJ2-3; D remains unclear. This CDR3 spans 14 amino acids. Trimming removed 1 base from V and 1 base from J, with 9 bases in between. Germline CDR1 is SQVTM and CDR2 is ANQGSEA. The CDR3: CSVEGSTGTDTQYF. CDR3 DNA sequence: TGCAGCGTTGAAGGTTCCACAGGCACAGATACGCAGTATTTT.

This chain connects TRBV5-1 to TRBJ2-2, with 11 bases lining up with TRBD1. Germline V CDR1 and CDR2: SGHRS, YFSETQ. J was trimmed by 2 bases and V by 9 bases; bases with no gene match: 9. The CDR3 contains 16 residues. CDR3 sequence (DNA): TGCGCCACCCAGGGACAGGGGGGATTCAACACCGGGGAGCTGTTTTTT. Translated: CATQGQGGFNTGELFF. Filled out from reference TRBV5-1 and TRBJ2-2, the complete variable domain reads KAGVTQTPRYLIKTRGQQVTLSCSPISGHRSVSWYQQTPGQGLQFLFEYFSETQRNKGNFPGRFSGRQFSNSRSEMNVSTLELGDSALYLCATQGQGGFNTGELFFGEGSRLTVL.

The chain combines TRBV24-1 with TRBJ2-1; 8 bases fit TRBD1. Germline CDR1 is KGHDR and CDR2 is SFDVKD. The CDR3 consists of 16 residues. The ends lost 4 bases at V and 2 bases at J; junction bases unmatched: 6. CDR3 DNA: TGTGCCACCAGTGACCAGACAGGGGACGCCTACAATGAGCAGTTCTTC. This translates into CATSDQTGDAYNEQFF.

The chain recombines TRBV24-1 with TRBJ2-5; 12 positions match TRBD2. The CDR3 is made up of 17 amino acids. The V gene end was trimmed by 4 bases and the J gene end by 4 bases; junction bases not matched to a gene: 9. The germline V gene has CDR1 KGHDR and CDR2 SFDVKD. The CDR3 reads CATSDTGLAGSVETQYF. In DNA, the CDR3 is TGTGCCACCAGTGACACCGGACTAGCGGGGTCTGTAGAGACCCAGTACTTC.

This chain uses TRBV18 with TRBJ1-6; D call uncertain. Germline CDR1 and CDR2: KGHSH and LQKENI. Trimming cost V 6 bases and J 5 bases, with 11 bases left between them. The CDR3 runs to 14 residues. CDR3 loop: CASSPRKDNSPLHF. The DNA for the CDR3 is TGTGCCAGCTCCCCGAGGAAGGATAATTCACCCCTCCACTTT.